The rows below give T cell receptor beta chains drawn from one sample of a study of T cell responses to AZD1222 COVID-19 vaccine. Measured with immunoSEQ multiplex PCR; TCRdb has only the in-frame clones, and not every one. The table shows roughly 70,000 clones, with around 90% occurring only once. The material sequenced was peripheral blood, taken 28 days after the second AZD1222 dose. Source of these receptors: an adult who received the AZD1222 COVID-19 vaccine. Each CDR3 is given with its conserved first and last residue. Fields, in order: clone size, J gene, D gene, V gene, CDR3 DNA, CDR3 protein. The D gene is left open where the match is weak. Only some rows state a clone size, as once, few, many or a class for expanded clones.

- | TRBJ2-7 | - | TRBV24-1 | TGTGCCACCCCTCCGGGGTACGAGCAGTACTTC | CATPPGYEQYF
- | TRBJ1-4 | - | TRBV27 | TGTGCCAGCAGTTTGAACAGGGTGTCGGAAAAACTGTTTTTT | CASSLNRVSEKLFF
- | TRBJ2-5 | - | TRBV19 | TGTGCCAGTAGCCCAGGGGGGGAGACCCAGTACTTC | CASSPGGETQYF
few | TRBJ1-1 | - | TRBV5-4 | TGTGCCAGCAGCTTCGGACTTTCGAACACTGAAGCTTTCTTT | CASSFGLSNTEAFF
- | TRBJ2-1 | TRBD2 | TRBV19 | TGTGCCAGTATGACTAGCCGAAGCTCCTACAATGAGCAGTTCTTC | CASMTSRSSYNEQFF
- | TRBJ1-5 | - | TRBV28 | TGTGCCAGCAGTTTACCCACCCGGGTTTATAGCAATCAGCCCCAGCATTTT | CASSLPTRVYSNQPQHF
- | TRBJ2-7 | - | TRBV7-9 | TGTGCCAGCAGCGATACCGGGACGGTACCCTACGAGCAGTACTTC | CASSDTGTVPYEQYF
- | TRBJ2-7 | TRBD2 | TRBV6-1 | TGTGCCAGCAGTGAACCCGATTATTCGGGAGGGACTAGCTACGAGCAGTACTTC | CASSEPDYSGGTSYEQYF
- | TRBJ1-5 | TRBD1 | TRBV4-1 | TGCGCCAGCAGCCAAGGACAGGGATCTTATAGCAATCAGCCCCAGCATTTT | CASSQGQGSYSNQPQHF
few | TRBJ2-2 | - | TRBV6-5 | TGTGCCAGCAGGGCGATTTGGAACACCGGGGAGCTGTTTTTT | CASRAIWNTGELFF
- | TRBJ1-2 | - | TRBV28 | TGTGCCAGCAGTCCCTCCCAGGGGTCCCGCTATGGCTACACCTTC | CASSPSQGSRYGYTF
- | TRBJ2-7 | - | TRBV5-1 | TGCGCCAGCAGCTCCTCTTTGAGGGAGCAGTACTTC | CASSSSLREQYF